These 8 T cell receptor beta chains were sequenced from one sample in a study of cytomegalovirus exposure and HLA in healthy donors. The data were produced by immunoSEQ multiplex PCR, yet TCRdb's version contains in-frame clones alone and is incomplete. The repertoire holds 300,000 or so clones, with roughly 90% as singletons. The sample comprised PBMCs. The receptors derive from a young man in good health and CMV-seronegative.

J is TRBJ1-4 and V is TRBV5-4; 8 nucleotides align to TRBD1. Germline-derived CDR1 and CDR2 are SGHNT and YYREEE (reference sequence). The V and J ends lost 3 bases and 7 bases, in that order; junction bases with no gene match: 5. This CDR3 is 14 amino acids long. CDR3 sequence (DNA): TGTGCCAGCAGCTCGCAGGGGGCTTTTGAAAAACTGTTTTTT. It yields the protein CASSSQGAFEKLFF.

This rearrangement joins TRBV5-6 to TRBJ2-2, with a tentative D call TRBD1 (5 bases). Looked up from germline, CDR1 is SGHDT and CDR2 is YYEEEE. There are 17 residues in the CDR3. V dropped 0 bases and J dropped 1 base, with 13 bases sitting between them. The CDR3 DNA reads TGTGCCAGCAGCTTGGGACAGAACTCTTTGAACACCGGGGAGCTGTTTTTT. Translating it yields CASSLGQNSLNTGELFF.

The chain has TRBV19 and TRBJ1-3, with D maybe TRBD1 (5 bases). CDR1 is LNHDA, CDR2 SQIVND, per germline (reference sequence). The CDR3 is 13 amino acids. V gave up 9 bases and J gave up 5 bases, with 14 bases separating them. The CDR3 bases are TGTGCCAGCCGGGACTCCGCAAGAAACACCATATATTTT. Its translation: CASRDSARNTIYF. The whole variable domain, remainder taken from reference TRBV19 and TRBJ1-3, is DGGITQSPKYLFRKEGQNVTLSCEQNLNHDAMYWYRQDPGQGLRLIYYSQIVNDFQKGDIAEGYSVSREKKESFPLTVTSAQKNPTAFYLCASRDSARNTIYFGEGSWLTVV.

The chain employs TRBV27 and TRBJ2-7, with 8 bases lining up with TRBD2. The germline V gene has CDR1 MNHEY and CDR2 SMNVEV (reference sequence). The trim removed 5 bases at V and 2 bases at J, leaving 5 bases unmatched. The CDR3 length is 14 residues. This CDR3 reads CASSPERGPYEQYF. DNA for the CDR3: TGTGCCAGCAGTCCGGAGCGGGGGCCCTACGAGCAGTACTTC.

This clone is medium-sized in the sample. The chain joins TRBV10-3 to TRBJ2-1; TRBD1 aligns across 8 bases. This CDR3 comprises 14 residues. The V gene's germline CDR1 is ENHRY and CDR2 SYGVKD. V shed 7 bases, J shed 7 bases, and the junction held 9 bases outside the gene matches. The CDR3 DNA reads TGTGCCATCAAAGGACAGGGTGAGGGGAATGAGCAGTTCTTC. As protein: CAIKGQGEGNEQFF.

The chain uses TRBV7-9 and TRBJ2-7; tentative D call: TRBD1 (6 bases). V lost 2 bases to trimming and J lost 4 bases, with 18 bases between them. The CDR3 consists of 16 residues. Germline CDR1 and CDR2: SEHNR and FQNEAQ (reference sequence). CDR3 nucleotides: TGTGCCAGCAGCTTAATCCCCCCACAGGGTCAGTACGAGCAGTACTTC. It is translated as CASSLIPPQGQYEQYF.

J is TRBJ2-1 and V is TRBV27; 8 nucleotides align to TRBD2. Germline assignment: CDR1 MNHEY and CDR2 SMNVEV (reference sequence). This CDR3 region has 12 residues. V lost 10 bases, J lost 9 bases, and 8 bases stayed unmatched. In DNA form, the CDR3 reads TGTGCCACCAACGCCGGGACTAGTGAGCAGTTCTTC. It translates to CATNAGTSEQFF.

The rearrangement joins TRBV11-2 to TRBJ1-1; 8 nucleotides line up with TRBD1. CDR3 length: 16 amino acids. J lost 0 bases, V lost 3 bases, and 6 bases had no gene match. Germline-derived CDR1 and CDR2 are SGHAT and FQNNGV. The CDR3 loop reads CASSFDRGTMNTEAFF. The CDR3 coding sequence is TGTGCCAGCAGCTTTGACAGGGGTACTATGAACACTGAAGCTTTCTTT. Combining the CDR3 with reference TRBV11-2 and TRBJ1-1 gives the whole variable domain EAGVAQSPRYKIIEKRQSVAFWCNPISGHATLYWYQQILGQGPKLLIQFQNNGVVDDSQLPKDRFSAERLKGVDSTLKIQPAKLEDSAVYLCASSFDRGTMNTEAFFGQGTRLTVV.